This T cell receptor (beta chain) originates from a study of blood T cell repertoires in COVID-19. Study at large: From T cells, B-cell-depleted T cells, or PBMCs came the material, which was cDNA or gDNA.

Produced via immunoSEQ multiplex PCR; TCRdb's table is partial and in-frame only. The sample carries over 100,000 clones, more than 75% recorded once. This clone came up once. CDR3 length: 15 residues. The V segment lost 5 bases and the J segment 5 bases; nucleotides outside the gene matches: 8. The germline gives CDR1 KGHSH, CDR2 LQKENI. Source material: peripheral blood. J is TRBJ2-2 and V is TRBV18; the match to TRBD1 covers 7 bases. This sequence originates from a man aged 50-60 years with acute or convalescent COVID-19. Written as DNA, the CDR3 is TGTGCCAGCTCAGGGACAGCGCCGGTGACCGGGGAGCTGTTTTTT. Translated, it gives CASSGTAPVTGELFF. The full variable domain, with the rest looked up from reference TRBV18 and TRBJ2-2, is NAGVMQNPRHLVRRRGQEARLRCSPMKGHSHVYWYRQLPEEGLKFMVYLQKENIIDESGMPKERFSAEFPKEGPSILRIQQVVRGDSAAYFCASSGTAPVTGELFFGEGSRLTVL.